The 2 T cell receptor beta chains below come from one sample, sequenced in a study of blood T cell repertoires in COVID-19. Data came from immunoSEQ multiplex PCR; TCRdb stores just in-frame clones and leaves some out. In the table there are 250,000 or so clones, roughly 84% of which are singletons. The sample was PBMCs or T cells enriched from blood (not recorded which). The receptor set was obtained from a man over 45 who had recovered from COVID-19.

This chain links TRBV5-4 with TRBJ2-5; no reliable D call. CDR1 SGHNT and CDR2 YYREEE come from the germline V gene (reference sequence). The CDR3 totals 14 residues. V was clipped by 0 bases and J by 1 base, with 7 bases between them. The CDR3 nucleotides read TGTGCCAGCAGCTTGGCCATCAGCCAAGAGACCCAGTACTTC. It specifies CASSLAISQETQYF.

The chain links TRBV5-4 to TRBJ2-7, with 7 bases that match TRBD2. The CDR3 length is 17 residues. Per the germline V gene, CDR1 is SGHNT and CDR2 is YYREEE (reference sequence). V lost 10 bases and J lost 2; bases outside the gene matches: 21. The CDR3 DNA reads TGTGCCGTCAAGGGCGGGAGCGGCTTGGGTAGCCCCTACGAGCAGTACTTC. Protein: CAVKGGSGLGSPYEQYF.